This entry features one TCR beta chain sequence. The data stem from a study of siplizumab effects on memory and regulatory T cells. The CDR3 is made up of 14 amino acids. V trimming: 6 bases; J trimming: 3 bases; junction bases outside the gene matches: 7. Germline CDR1 SGHDT, CDR2 YYEEEE. Sequencing was performed with immunoSEQ multiplex PCR; in TCRdb, only in-frame clones are kept and a portion is missing. The table lists 80,000 to 130,000 clones, about 91% of them singletons. The clonotype originates from a human donor in good health. Some clones in this sample may be carry-over from other donors' samples. The V and J genes are TRBV5-6 and TRBJ2-5; the match to TRBD2 covers 8 bases. Source material: CD4+ T cells sorted from blood. The CDR3 DNA is TGTGCCAGCATCGAACTTAGCGGGGAAGAGACCCAGTACTTC. Translation: CASIELSGEETQYF.